This entry features one TCR beta chain sequence. Its antigen is currently unknown. The conserved closing phenylalanine or tryptophan is absent in this CDR3, likely reflecting a read error. Because the CDR3's place on the DNA is in doubt, the DNA is left out and the CDR3 is given as listed by TCRdb. Patients selected for sequencing had displayed CD8+CD57+ cell expansion by flow cytometry. Researchers used genomic DNA as the template to profile TCR beta VDJ and CDR3. MiXCR was run by TCRdb on the reads, yielding one entry per CDR3 protein. The data show 260,000 or so distinct CDR3 sequences, 47% seen once. The record originates from a study of CD8+CD57+ T cells in acquired aplastic anemia. Germline V CDR1 and CDR2: SEHNR, FQNEAQ (reference sequence). The CDR3 length equals 10 residues, ends included. Study observations and caveats: Patients and controls were found to share around 30 CD8+ CDR3 sequences.

The clonotype was recovered from a human donor with aplastic anemia. Sequencing was carried out using sorted CD4+, CD8+, or CD8+CD57+ T cells (not recorded which) from PBMCs. The chain links TRBV7-9 to TRBJ2-7. CDR3 sequence reads: CASSLKSSDL.